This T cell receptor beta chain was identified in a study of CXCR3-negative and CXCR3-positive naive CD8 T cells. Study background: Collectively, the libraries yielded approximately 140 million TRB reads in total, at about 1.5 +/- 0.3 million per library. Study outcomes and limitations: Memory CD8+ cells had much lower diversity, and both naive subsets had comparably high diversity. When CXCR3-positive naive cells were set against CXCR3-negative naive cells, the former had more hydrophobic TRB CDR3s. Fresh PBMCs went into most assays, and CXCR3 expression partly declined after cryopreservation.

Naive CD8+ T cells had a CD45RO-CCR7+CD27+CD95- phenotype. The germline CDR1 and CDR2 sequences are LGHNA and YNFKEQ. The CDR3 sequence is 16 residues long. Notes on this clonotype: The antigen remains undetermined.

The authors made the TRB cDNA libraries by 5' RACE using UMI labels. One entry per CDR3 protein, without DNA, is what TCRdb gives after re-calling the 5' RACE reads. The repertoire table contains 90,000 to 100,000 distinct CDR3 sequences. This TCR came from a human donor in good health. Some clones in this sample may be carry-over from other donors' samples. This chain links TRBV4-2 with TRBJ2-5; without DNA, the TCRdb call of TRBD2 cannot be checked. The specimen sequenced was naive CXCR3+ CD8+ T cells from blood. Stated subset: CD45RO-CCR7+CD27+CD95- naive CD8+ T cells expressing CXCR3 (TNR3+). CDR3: CASSQEESGPSETQYF.